This entry lists 20 T cell receptor beta chains sequenced from one sample in a study of control samples from healthy donors and cancer patients. Profiled with immunoSEQ multiplex PCR; TCRdb holds only in-frame clones, not every one. The sample contains under 80,000 clones, 93% of which appear only once. Sequenced sample: PBMCs. These receptors originate from a woman between 40 and 55 years old with lung cancer.

The V call is TRBV3-1 (or the pseudogene TRBV3-2), the J call TRBJ2-3; 10 bases are a match to TRBD2. Germline V gives CDR1 LGHDT, CDR2 YNNKEL (reference sequence). After removal of 0 bases from V and 4 bases from J, the junction contained 7 bases not matched to a gene. This CDR3 has 17 amino acids. CDR3 in DNA: TGTGCCAGCAGCCAAGATAGGTGGAGCGGGGGGGCAGATACGCAGTATTTT. This translates into CASSQDRWSGGADTQYF.

The gene calls are TRBV18 and TRBJ1-2, with a weak D call TRBD1 (5 bases). The CDR3 length is 13 residues. V was cut by 2 bases and J by 12 bases, with 16 bases left in between. Germline V gene sequence: CDR1 KGHSH, CDR2 LQKENI. The CDR3 protein is CASSPGGSIWDTF. CDR3 DNA sequence: TGTGCCAGCTCACCAGGGGGTTCTATCTGGGACACCTTC.

The gene calls are TRBV20-1 and TRBJ2-7; D is ambiguous. V dropped 3 bases and J dropped 3 bases, with 15 bases sitting between them. The CDR3 is made up of 14 amino acids. Germline V lookup: CDR1 DFQATT, CDR2 SNEGSKA (reference sequence). CDR3 coding DNA: TGCAGTGCTAGTTTAGGATCTATCTACTACGAGCAGTACTTC. Protein product: CSASLGSIYYEQYF.

The chain has TRBV6-6 and TRBJ1-1, with a weak D call TRBD1 (6 bases). The germline V and J ends were trimmed by 5 bases and 1 base, with 8 bases remaining between them. From germline, CDR1 is MNHNY and CDR2 SVGAGI (reference sequence). The CDR3 covers 13 residues. The CDR3 DNA sequence: TGTGCCAGCAGTCCGGGACAGAACACTGAAGCTTTCTTT. Amino acid sequence: CASSPGQNTEAFF.

This clone was counted between two and nine times. The chain has TRBV4-1 and TRBJ1-1; no clear D. V lost 1 base and J lost 0, with 6 bases in between. Germline values: CDR1 MGHRA, CDR2 YSYEKL. The CDR3 is made up of 14 amino acids. The CDR3 DNA sequence: TGCGCCAGCAGCCAAGTTCCAATGAACACTGAAGCTTTCTTT. Translation gives CASSQVPMNTEAFF.

This rearrangement joins TRBV6-5 to TRBJ1-1; no clear D gene. The germline CDR1 and CDR2 sequences are MNHEY and SVGAGI. This CDR3 comprises 13 residues. V lost 6 bases and J lost 0, with 8 bases in between. The CDR3 here is CASRILMNTEAFF. The CDR3 DNA is TGTGCCAGCAGGATCCTTATGAACACTGAAGCTTTCTTT.

This chain joins TRBV5-1 and TRBJ2-3; D gene uncertain. Germline CDR1 is SGHRS and CDR2 is YFSETQ. Trimming removed 3 bases at V and 2 bases at J, with 16 bases between. The CDR3 length is 16 residues. In DNA form, the CDR3 reads TGCGCCAGCAGCTCGCGCCAGATGGGCACCACAGATACGCAGTATTTT. It specifies CASSSRQMGTTDTQYF. The whole variable domain, filled in from reference TRBV5-1 and TRBJ2-3, reads KAGVTQTPRYLIKTRGQQVTLSCSPISGHRSVSWYQQTPGQGLQFLFEYFSETQRNKGNFPGRFSGRQFSNSRSEMNVSTLELGDSALYLCASSSRQMGTTDTQYFGPGTRLTVL.

CDR3 amino acids: CSVVENSNQPQHF. The CDR3 nucleotides are TGCAGCGTTGTAGAGAATAGCAATCAGCCCCAGCATTTT. This chain uses TRBV29-1 with TRBJ1-5; no clear D gene. Germline lookup yields CDR1 SQVTM and CDR2 ANQGSEA. The V end lost 4 bases, the J end lost 0 bases, and 7 bases lay between the germline ends. This CDR3 is built from 13 residues.

The rearrangement joins TRBV9 to TRBJ2-3; D uncertain. The V gene lost 4 bases and the J gene lost 11 bases, with 17 bases spanning the gap. In germline, CDR1 is SGDLS, CDR2 YYNGEE. CDR3 length: 13 amino acids. The CDR3 loop is CASSPSSLLEQYF. The CDR3 DNA is TGTGCCAGCAGCCCGTCGTCTCTCTTGGAGCAGTATTTT.

This chain joins TRBV3-1 (or the pseudogene TRBV3-2) and TRBJ2-5; D gene uncertain. In germline, CDR1 is LGHDT, CDR2 YNNKEL (reference sequence). This CDR3 has 12 amino acids. The V and J ends lost 5 bases and 6 bases respectively, with 10 bases between them. CDR3: CASSGQMKTQYF. CDR3 sequence (DNA): TGTGCCAGCAGCGGGCAGATGAAGACCCAGTACTTC.

The chain employs TRBV3-1 (or the pseudogene TRBV3-2) and TRBJ1-3, with TRBD1 identical over 12 bases. Per germline, CDR1 LGHDT and CDR2 YNNKEL (reference sequence). V lost 4 bases, J lost 7 bases, and 11 bases stayed unmatched. The CDR3 loop spans 17 amino acids. In DNA, the CDR3 is TGTGCCAGCAGCCCGATAACCAGGGACAGGGGGCGGAACACCATATATTTT. Its translation is CASSPITRDRGRNTIYF.

The chain recombines TRBV11-2 with TRBJ1-2; D is unclear. CDR3 length equals 14 residues. The germline CDR1 and CDR2 sequences are SGHAT and FQNNGV. Trimming shortened V by 1 base and J by 4 bases, and 10 bases separated the two germline ends. The CDR3: CASSLAPSFYGYTF. DNA of the CDR3: TGTGCCAGCAGCTTAGCACCCTCTTTCTATGGCTACACCTTC.

The table lists this clone with a count of one. The V gene is TRBV3-1 (or the pseudogene TRBV3-2), the J gene TRBJ1-5; 7 bases line up with TRBD1. Trimming removed 1 base from V and 5 bases from J; junction bases left unmatched: 5. From germline, CDR1 is LGHDT and CDR2 YNNKEL (reference sequence). The CDR3 covers 15 residues. The chain's CDR3 is CASSQGQGVYQPQHF. The CDR3 region has the DNA TGTGCCAGCAGCCAAGGCCAGGGGGTTTATCAGCCCCAGCATTTT.

This clone has a single count. The chain has TRBV7-9 and TRBJ2-1, with D possibly matching TRBD2 (5 bases). V dropped 5 bases and J dropped 6 bases, with 14 bases sitting between them. Germline loops: CDR1 SEHNR, CDR2 FQNEAQ (reference sequence). This CDR3 spans 14 amino acids. CDR3: CASSRWDRGNEQFF. CDR3 DNA sequence: TGTGCCAGCAGCAGATGGGATCGGGGCAATGAGCAGTTCTTC.

The CDR3 DNA is TGTGCCAGCAGTGGGATTTACGAGGGGGCTAATTCACCCCTCCACTTT. It yields the protein CASSGIYEGANSPLHF. The rearrangement joins TRBV2 to TRBJ1-6; TRBD1 matches at 7 bases. CDR3 length: 16 amino acids. Germline lookup yields CDR1 SNHLY and CDR2 FYNNEI. V lost 4 bases to trimming and J lost 6 bases; unmatched junction nucleotides: 9. The full variable domain, completed using reference TRBV2 and TRBJ1-6, is EPEVTQTPSHQVTQMGQEVILRCVPISNHLYFYWYRQILGQKVEFLVSFYNNEISEKSEIFDDQFSVERPDGSNFTLKIRSTKLEDSAMYFCASSGIYEGANSPLHFGNGTRLTVT.

The genes are TRBV5-6 and TRBJ1-2, with unresolved D. Germline CDR1 is SGHDT and CDR2 is YYEEEE. V gave up 0 bases and J gave up 6 bases, with 3 bases separating them. CDR3 length equals 11 residues. The CDR3 region is CASSLENGYTF. CDR3 sequence (DNA): TGTGCCAGCAGCTTGGAAAATGGCTACACCTTC.

This clone has just one count. CDR3 coding DNA: TGTGCCAGCAGTTGGGACAGGGGAGCTGAAGCTTTCTTT. This codes for CASSWDRGAEAFF. The V call is TRBV6-5, the J call TRBJ1-1; 10 nucleotides agree with TRBD1. The CDR3 sequence is 13 residues long. V lost 4 bases to trimming and J lost 6 bases; unmatched junction nucleotides: 2. In germline, CDR1 is MNHEY, CDR2 SVGAGI.

The chain couples TRBV14 to TRBJ2-7; TRBD1 aligns across 8 bases. Germline trimming cut 4 bases from V and 6 bases from J; bases unmatched to any gene: 5. The CDR3 consists of 13 residues. Germline V gene data show CDR1 as SGHDN and CDR2 as FVKESK. CDR3 amino acids: CASSRFDRGEQYF. The CDR3 nucleotides read TGTGCCAGCAGCCGTTTTGACAGGGGCGAGCAGTACTTC.

This rearrangement joins TRBV18 to TRBJ1-1, with 7 bases fitting TRBD1. Germline V gene lookup returns CDR1 KGHSH and CDR2 LQKENI. J lost 6 bases, V lost 4 bases, and 5 bases had no gene match. The CDR3 has 13 residues. CDR3 coding DNA: TGTGCCAGCTCACTAACAGGGGAGGCTGAAGCTTTCTTT. It is translated as CASSLTGEAEAFF. Full variable domain (remainder filled in from reference TRBV18 and TRBJ1-1): NAGVMQNPRHLVRRRGQEARLRCSPMKGHSHVYWYRQLPEEGLKFMVYLQKENIIDESGMPKERFSAEFPKEGPSILRIQQVVRGDSAAYFCASSLTGEAEAFFGQGTRLTVV.

This clone turned up a few times. The V call is TRBV6-1, the J call TRBJ1-2; possibly TRBD1 for D (5 bases). The CDR3 is 13 amino acids. Looked up from germline, CDR1 is MNHNS and CDR2 is SASEGT. V was cut by 3 bases and J by 6 bases, with 11 bases left in between. CDR3 nucleotides: TGTGCCAGCAGTGACCGGGACTCGGATGGCTACACCTTC. Protein sequence: CASSDRDSDGYTF.